This TCR beta chain was found in a study of cytomegalovirus exposure and HLA in healthy donors. The donors were members of the roughly 130-subject validation cohort (separate from the approximately 670-subject first cohort). Concerning this clone itself: Its antigen is unknown.

The trim removed 4 bases at V and 4 bases at J, leaving 11 bases unmatched. This CDR3 comprises 17 residues. Per the germline V gene, CDR1 is SGHRS and CDR2 is YFSETQ. TCRdb's table, derived via immunoSEQ multiplex PCR, lists solely in-frame clones and lacks some. The table lists roughly 70,000 clones, about 93% of them singletons. Findings and limits, study-wide: It was about 180 TCR beta chains that were listed as cytomegalovirus-associated. According to a subsequent analysis, TCR clusters identified in the first cohort showed a tendency to co-occur across the 100 to 150 validation repertoires. Rare TCR sequences predominated, though certain public TCRs were found in many donors.

This receptor was obtained from a man aged 18 to 29 in good health and CMV-seropositive. The chain is built from TRBV5-1 and TRBJ2-2; the match to TRBD2 covers 9 bases. The specimen sequenced was PBMCs. Here the CDR3 reads CASSASSGRLGTGELFF. CDR3 sequence (DNA): TGCGCCAGCAGCGCCAGTAGCGGGAGACTCGGCACCGGGGAGCTGTTTTTT.